This entry lists 4 T cell receptor beta chains sequenced from one sample in a study of blood T cell repertoires in COVID-19. Clones were sequenced by immunoSEQ multiplex PCR, and TCRdb holds only the in-frame ones, with some missing. The table records 210,000 or so clones, 84% of them present only once. The sample comprised PBMCs or T cells enriched from blood (not recorded which). The receptors were sampled from a man between 60 and 70 years old who had recovered from COVID-19.

The V call is TRBV24-1, the J call TRBJ2-2, with 8 bases matching TRBD1. This CDR3 contains 16 residues. V shed 0 bases, J shed 7 bases, and the junction held 6 bases outside the gene matches. Germline CDR1 KGHDR, CDR2 SFDVKD. CDR3 residues: CATSDLGRGRIGELFF. The CDR3 bases are TGTGCCACCAGTGATTTGGGCAGGGGGCGCATCGGGGAGCTGTTTTTT.

The chain recombines TRBV6-5 with TRBJ1-1; 8 positions agree with TRBD1. The CDR3 loop spans 14 amino acids. J gave up 11 bases and V 6 bases, and 14 bases lay outside the gene matches. Germline V gene sequence: CDR1 MNHEY, CDR2 SVGAGI. Here the CDR3 DNA reads TGTGCCAGCAGCCTTGGACAGGGACCGTTATGGGCTTTCTTT. It encodes CASSLGQGPLWAFF.

This clone was seen a single time. V gene TRBV11-2 combines with J gene TRBJ2-1; TRBD2 is a possible D gene (6 bases). Trimming took 1 base from V and 6 from J, leaving 16 bases between them. Germline CDR1 SGHAT, CDR2 FQNNGV. The CDR3 is 16 residues long. The CDR3 region is CASSLVRGTGGNEQFF. The CDR3 nucleotides are TGTGCCAGCAGCTTAGTCCGCGGGACCGGAGGCAATGAGCAGTTCTTC.

This clone was recorded a few times. The chain joins TRBV6-5 to TRBJ2-7; D possibly corresponds to TRBD1 (6 bases). Deletions cut 6 bases from V and 6 bases from J, with 15 bases between. The germline V gene encodes CDR1 MNHEY and CDR2 SVGAGI. The CDR3 has 13 amino acids. The chain's CDR3 is CASRQTQGSEQYF. CDR3 DNA: TGTGCCAGCAGGCAAACACAGGGATCCGAGCAGTACTTC.